These T cell receptor beta chains were read from a single sample in a study of shared clonotypes between healthy human individuals. Here immunoSEQ multiplex PCR was the method, and the copy in TCRdb shows in-frame clones only, minus some. Of around 650,000 clones listed, 95% to 97% are singletons. Sequencing was performed on naive CD8+ T cells sorted from blood. The receptor source for this set is a woman aged 30 to 39 in good health. Each CDR3 is given with its conserved first and last residue. A D gene is named only where the DNA matches it firmly. Size is omitted from some rows. Given values are once, few, many or a class for expanded clones.

CDR3nt: TGTGCCAGCAGTTGGACGGGAGCGGGATACGAGCAGTACTTC
CDR3aa: CASSWTGAGYEQYF
d_gene: TRBD2
j_gene: TRBJ2-7
abundance: -
v_gene: TRBV27

CDR3nt: TGTGCCAGCAGCGTGAGCCCCCACACCTACGAGCAGTACTTC
CDR3aa: CASSVSPHTYEQYF
d_gene: -
j_gene: TRBJ2-7
abundance: -
v_gene: TRBV9

CDR3nt: TGTGCCAGCAGTTTAGACGGATACGAGCAGTACTTC
CDR3aa: CASSLDGYEQYF
d_gene: -
j_gene: TRBJ2-7
abundance: -
v_gene: TRBV28

CDR3nt: TGTGCCAGCAGCCCTTGGCACTTGAACACCGGGGAGCTGTTTTTT
CDR3aa: CASSPWHLNTGELFF
d_gene: -
j_gene: TRBJ2-2
abundance: -
v_gene: TRBV11-2

CDR3nt: TGTGCCAGCAGCTTCCCAGACAGGGTCGGCTTCGACCCCTACAATGAGCAGTTCTTC
CDR3aa: CASSFPDRVGFDPYNEQFF
d_gene: TRBD1
j_gene: TRBJ2-1
abundance: -
v_gene: TRBV7-9

CDR3nt: TGTGCCAGCAGCTTTTTGCCGGGACTAGCGGGAGGGCCACACGAGCAGTACTTC
CDR3aa: CASSFLPGLAGGPHEQYF
d_gene: TRBD2
j_gene: TRBJ2-7
abundance: -
v_gene: TRBV7-2

CDR3nt: TGCGCCAGCTTAGGGACAGGGACAGCGGCGGGGGCTGAAGCTTTCTTT
CDR3aa: CASLGTGTAAGAEAFF
d_gene: TRBD1
j_gene: TRBJ1-1
abundance: -
v_gene: TRBV5-1

CDR3nt: TGTGCCAGCAGCGGGAGGGTAGCACCCAACAATGAGCAGTTCTTC
CDR3aa: CASSGRVAPNNEQFF
d_gene: TRBD2
j_gene: TRBJ2-1
abundance: -
v_gene: TRBV7-9

CDR3nt: TGCAGCGTCTGGTGGTGGACCGAGAACACCGGGGAGCTGTTTTTT
CDR3aa: CSVWWWTENTGELFF
d_gene: -
j_gene: TRBJ2-2
abundance: -
v_gene: TRBV29-1

CDR3nt: TGTGCCAGCAGTTACCAGAACACTGAAGCTTTCTTT
CDR3aa: CASSYQNTEAFF
d_gene: -
j_gene: TRBJ1-1
abundance: -
v_gene: TRBV6-6

CDR3nt: TGTGCCAGCAGCAGGCTAGCGGGAGGGGGCACAGATACGCAGTATTTT
CDR3aa: CASSRLAGGGTDTQYF
d_gene: TRBD2
j_gene: TRBJ2-3
abundance: -
v_gene: TRBV11-2

CDR3nt: TGCGCCAGCAGCCAAGGGGGCGCGTACACTGAAGCTTTCTTT
CDR3aa: CASSQGGAYTEAFF
d_gene: TRBD1
j_gene: TRBJ1-1
abundance: -
v_gene: TRBV5-1

CDR3nt: TGCGCCAGCAGCCACACTAGCGGGAGTCTCTACGAGCAGTACTTC
CDR3aa: CASSHTSGSLYEQYF
d_gene: TRBD2
j_gene: TRBJ2-7
abundance: -
v_gene: TRBV4-1

CDR3nt: TGTGCCAGCACGGAGGGGGATCTCAACAATGAGCAGTTCTTC
CDR3aa: CASTEGDLNNEQFF
d_gene: -
j_gene: TRBJ2-1
abundance: -
v_gene: TRBV28

CDR3nt: TGTGCCAGCAGCGGTAGACTTGCGCAGGGGACGGATACGCAGTATTTT
CDR3aa: CASSGRLAQGTDTQYF
d_gene: -
j_gene: TRBJ2-3
abundance: -
v_gene: TRBV9

CDR3nt: TGTGCCAGCAGTTTAGATGCAGGGCGGACCGGGGAGCTGTTTTTT
CDR3aa: CASSLDAGRTGELFF
d_gene: -
j_gene: TRBJ2-2
abundance: once
v_gene: TRBV27

CDR3nt: TGTGCCAGCAGTCCCGGGACAGGGGTAGCAGATACGCAGTATTTT
CDR3aa: CASSPGTGVADTQYF
d_gene: TRBD1
j_gene: TRBJ2-3
abundance: once
v_gene: TRBV5-6

CDR3nt: TGTGCCAGCAGTTTCGCGGGACAGTACTACGAGCAGTACTTC
CDR3aa: CASSFAGQYYEQYF
d_gene: -
j_gene: TRBJ2-7
abundance: -
v_gene: TRBV27

CDR3nt: TGTGCCAGCAGCCCCCGGGGGAGCGGGAGATACAATGAGCAGTTCTTC
CDR3aa: CASSPRGSGRYNEQFF
d_gene: TRBD2
j_gene: TRBJ2-1
abundance: once
v_gene: TRBV14

CDR3nt: TGTGCCAGCAGTCCCCCCGGCAGGGGGAAACAGCCCCAGCATTTT
CDR3aa: CASSPPGRGKQPQHF
d_gene: TRBD1
j_gene: TRBJ1-5
abundance: -
v_gene: TRBV28

CDR3nt: TGTGCCAGTAGTGTTCTCCTATCGGCCTATAGCAATCAGCCCCAGCATTTT
CDR3aa: CASSVLLSAYSNQPQHF
d_gene: -
j_gene: TRBJ1-5
abundance: -
v_gene: TRBV19

CDR3nt: TGTGCCAGCAGCTTAGATCGGGGACAGGGGGCCTACGAGCAGTACTTC
CDR3aa: CASSLDRGQGAYEQYF
d_gene: TRBD1
j_gene: TRBJ2-7
abundance: -
v_gene: TRBV11-2

CDR3nt: TGTGCCAGCAGCTACGGACAGGCTCAAGAGACCCAGTACTTC
CDR3aa: CASSYGQAQETQYF
d_gene: TRBD1
j_gene: TRBJ2-5
abundance: -
v_gene: TRBV5-4

CDR3nt: TGTGCCAGCAGCAATTTACTAGCGGGAGGGCCAGACGAGCAGTACTTC
CDR3aa: CASSNLLAGGPDEQYF
d_gene: TRBD2
j_gene: TRBJ2-7
abundance: -
v_gene: TRBV5-6

CDR3nt: TGTGCCAGCAGTGATGGGTGGGGGTACGAGCAGTACTTC
CDR3aa: CASSDGWGYEQYF
d_gene: -
j_gene: TRBJ2-7
abundance: -
v_gene: TRBV6-1

CDR3nt: TGCGCCAGCAGCCCGGGGAGCGGGAGCTACGAGCAGTACTTC
CDR3aa: CASSPGSGSYEQYF
d_gene: TRBD2
j_gene: TRBJ2-7
abundance: -
v_gene: TRBV10-2

CDR3nt: TGTGCCAGCAGCTTGGGACTAGCGGCGGGAGTAATATATCAGTTCTTC
CDR3aa: CASSLGLAAGVIYQFF
d_gene: TRBD2
j_gene: TRBJ2-1
abundance: -
v_gene: TRBV7-9

CDR3nt: TGTGCCAGCAGTGGGGCCCAGGATGGCTACACCTTC
CDR3aa: CASSGAQDGYTF
d_gene: -
j_gene: TRBJ1-2
abundance: -
v_gene: TRBV9

CDR3nt: TGTGCCAGCAGCAAAGTCCGCAAGGAGGGAGGTACGCAGTATTTT
CDR3aa: CASSKVRKEGGTQYF
d_gene: -
j_gene: TRBJ2-3
abundance: -
v_gene: TRBV21-1

CDR3nt: TGTGCCAGCAGCTTATGGGAGGATGAGCAGTTCTTC
CDR3aa: CASSLWEDEQFF
d_gene: -
j_gene: TRBJ2-1
abundance: -
v_gene: TRBV7-9

CDR3nt: TGTGCCAGCAGTTTTATGGCGGTGGCGGTTGATACGCAGTATTTT
CDR3aa: CASSFMAVAVDTQYF
d_gene: -
j_gene: TRBJ2-3
abundance: -
v_gene: TRBV28

CDR3nt: TGTGCCAGCAGTTTATTAGGTCCGGACAGTGAGAACTATGGCTACACCTTC
CDR3aa: CASSLLGPDSENYGYTF
d_gene: -
j_gene: TRBJ1-2
abundance: -
v_gene: TRBV28

CDR3nt: TGTGCCAGCAGCCGGACTAGCAGCCAAGAGACCCAGTACTTC
CDR3aa: CASSRTSSQETQYF
d_gene: TRBD2
j_gene: TRBJ2-5
abundance: -
v_gene: TRBV7-2

CDR3nt: TGTGCCAGCAGCCAAGGCCTAGCGGGAGTTTACGAGCAGTACTTC
CDR3aa: CASSQGLAGVYEQYF
d_gene: TRBD2
j_gene: TRBJ2-7
abundance: -
v_gene: TRBV14

CDR3nt: TGTGCCAGCAGTTTATTAAATGCGCAGACAGGGGGCGGTGAGACCCAGTACTTC
CDR3aa: CASSLLNAQTGGGETQYF
d_gene: TRBD1
j_gene: TRBJ2-5
abundance: -
v_gene: TRBV27

CDR3nt: TGCGCCAGCAGCCAAGATGGGGGGGGATCCACTGAAGCTTTCTTT
CDR3aa: CASSQDGGGSTEAFF
d_gene: -
j_gene: TRBJ1-1
abundance: -
v_gene: TRBV4-1

CDR3nt: TGTGCCAGCAGAAAGGGTGGGACTAGCGTCTCCTACGAGCAGTACTTC
CDR3aa: CASRKGGTSVSYEQYF
d_gene: TRBD2
j_gene: TRBJ2-7
abundance: -
v_gene: TRBV11-2

CDR3nt: TGTGCCAGCAGCTCATCCCCCGAATTAGCGGTTAATGAGCAGTTCTTC
CDR3aa: CASSSSPELAVNEQFF
d_gene: -
j_gene: TRBJ2-1
abundance: -
v_gene: TRBV7-6

CDR3nt: TGTGCCAGCAGCTTTAGGGGGCAAAGTACAGATACGCAGTATTTT
CDR3aa: CASSFRGQSTDTQYF
d_gene: TRBD1
j_gene: TRBJ2-3
abundance: -
v_gene: TRBV5-5

CDR3nt: TGTGCCAGCAGTGCCGAAGGGGGCTACGAGCAGTACTTC
CDR3aa: CASSAEGGYEQYF
d_gene: -
j_gene: TRBJ2-7
abundance: -
v_gene: TRBV27

CDR3nt: TGTGCCAGCAGCTTAAGGCCTAGCGGGATCTACGAGCAGTACTTC
CDR3aa: CASSLRPSGIYEQYF
d_gene: TRBD2
j_gene: TRBJ2-7
abundance: -
v_gene: TRBV7-3

CDR3nt: TGTGCCAGCAGCCAAGAACTAGCGGGAGGAACCTACCTCCCGGATACGCAGTATTTT
CDR3aa: CASSQELAGGTYLPDTQYF
d_gene: TRBD2
j_gene: TRBJ2-3
abundance: -
v_gene: TRBV14